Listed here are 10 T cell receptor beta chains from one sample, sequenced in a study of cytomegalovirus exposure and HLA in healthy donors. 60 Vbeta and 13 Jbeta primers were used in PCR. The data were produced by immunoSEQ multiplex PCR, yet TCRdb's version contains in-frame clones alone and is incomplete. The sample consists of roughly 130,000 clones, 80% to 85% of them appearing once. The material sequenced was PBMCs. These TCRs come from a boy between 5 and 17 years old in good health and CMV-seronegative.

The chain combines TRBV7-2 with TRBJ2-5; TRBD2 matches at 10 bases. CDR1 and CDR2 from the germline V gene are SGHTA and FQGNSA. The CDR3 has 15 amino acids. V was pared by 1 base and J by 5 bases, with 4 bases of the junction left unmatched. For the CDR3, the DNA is TGTGCCAGCAGCTTAGAACGAGCGGGAGGGGAGACCCAGTACTTC. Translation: CASSLERAGGETQYF.

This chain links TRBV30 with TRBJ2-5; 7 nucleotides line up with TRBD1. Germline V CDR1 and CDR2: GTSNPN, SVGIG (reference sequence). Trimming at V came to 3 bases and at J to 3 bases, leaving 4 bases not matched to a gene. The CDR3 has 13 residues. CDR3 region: CAWRITGEETQYF. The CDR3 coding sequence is TGTGCCTGGAGGATCACAGGGGAAGAGACCCAGTACTTC.

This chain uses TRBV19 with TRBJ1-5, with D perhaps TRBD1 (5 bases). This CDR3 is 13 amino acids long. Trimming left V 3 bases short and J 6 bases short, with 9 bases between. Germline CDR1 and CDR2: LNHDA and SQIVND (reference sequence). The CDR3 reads CASSIGGIQPQHF. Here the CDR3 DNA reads TGTGCCAGTAGTATCGGGGGAATTCAGCCCCAGCATTTT.

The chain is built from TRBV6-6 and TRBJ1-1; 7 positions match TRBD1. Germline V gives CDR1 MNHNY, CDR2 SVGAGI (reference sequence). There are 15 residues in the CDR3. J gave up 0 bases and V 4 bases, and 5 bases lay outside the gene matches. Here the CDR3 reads CASSLPQGVNTEAFF. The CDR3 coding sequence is TGTGCCAGCAGTTTACCGCAGGGGGTGAACACTGAAGCTTTCTTT.

CDR3 region: CASSSPRDRGLLNYGYTF. In DNA, the CDR3 is TGTGCCAGTAGTTCTCCCCGGGACAGGGGACTTCTCAACTATGGCTACACCTTC. The chain joins TRBV19 to TRBJ1-2, with 10 bases aligning to TRBD1. The CDR3 contains 18 residues. Germline CDR1 is LNHDA and CDR2 is SQIVND (reference sequence). V lost 5 bases to trimming and J lost 2 bases; unmatched junction nucleotides: 14.

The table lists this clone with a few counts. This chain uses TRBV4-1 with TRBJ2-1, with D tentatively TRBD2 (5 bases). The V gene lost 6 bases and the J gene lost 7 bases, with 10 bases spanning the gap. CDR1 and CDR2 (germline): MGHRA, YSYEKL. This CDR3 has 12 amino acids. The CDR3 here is CASSGLANEQFF. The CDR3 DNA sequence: TGCGCCAGCAGTGGGCTAGCTAATGAGCAGTTCTTC.

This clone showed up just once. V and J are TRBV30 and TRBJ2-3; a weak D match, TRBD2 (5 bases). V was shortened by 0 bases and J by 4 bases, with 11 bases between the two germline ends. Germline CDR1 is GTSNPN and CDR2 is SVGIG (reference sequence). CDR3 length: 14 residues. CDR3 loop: CAWSVRRAADTQYF. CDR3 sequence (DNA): TGTGCCTGGAGTGTACGGCGGGCCGCAGATACGCAGTATTTT. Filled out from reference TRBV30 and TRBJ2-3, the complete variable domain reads SQTIHQWPATLVQPVGSPLSLECTVEGTSNPNLYWYRQAAGRGLQLLFYSVGIGQISSEVPQNLSASRPQDRQFILSSKKLLLSDSGFYLCAWSVRRAADTQYFGPGTRLTVL.

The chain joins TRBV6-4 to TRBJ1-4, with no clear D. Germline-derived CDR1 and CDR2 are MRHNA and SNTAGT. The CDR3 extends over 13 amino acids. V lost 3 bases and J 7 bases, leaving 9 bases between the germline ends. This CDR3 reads CASSEVSGEKLFF. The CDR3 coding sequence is TGTGCCAGCAGTGAAGTCAGTGGTGAAAAACTGTTTTTT.

CDR3 in amino acids: CASSSTGGGYNEQFF. DNA for the CDR3: TGTGCCAGCAGCTCAACAGGGGGCGGCTACAATGAGCAGTTCTTC. This chain connects TRBV6-4 to TRBJ2-1, with 9 bases matching TRBD1. The CDR3 covers 15 residues. J lost 3 bases, V lost 6 bases, and 6 bases had no gene match. From germline, CDR1 is MRHNA and CDR2 SNTAGT.

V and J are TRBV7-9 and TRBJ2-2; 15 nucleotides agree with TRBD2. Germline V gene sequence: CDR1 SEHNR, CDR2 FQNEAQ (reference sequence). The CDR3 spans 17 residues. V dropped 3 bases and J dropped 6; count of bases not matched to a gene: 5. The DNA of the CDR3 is TGTGCCAGCAGCTTCGATCGGACTAGCGGGAGGGCCGGGGAGCTGTTTTTT. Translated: CASSFDRTSGRAGELFF. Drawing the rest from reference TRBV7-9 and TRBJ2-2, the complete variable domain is DTGVSQNPRHKITKRGQNVTFRCDPISEHNRLYWYRQTLGQGPEFLTYFQNEAQLEKSRLLSDRFSAERPKGSFSTLEIQRTEQGDSAMYLCASSFDRTSGRAGELFFGEGSRLTVL.